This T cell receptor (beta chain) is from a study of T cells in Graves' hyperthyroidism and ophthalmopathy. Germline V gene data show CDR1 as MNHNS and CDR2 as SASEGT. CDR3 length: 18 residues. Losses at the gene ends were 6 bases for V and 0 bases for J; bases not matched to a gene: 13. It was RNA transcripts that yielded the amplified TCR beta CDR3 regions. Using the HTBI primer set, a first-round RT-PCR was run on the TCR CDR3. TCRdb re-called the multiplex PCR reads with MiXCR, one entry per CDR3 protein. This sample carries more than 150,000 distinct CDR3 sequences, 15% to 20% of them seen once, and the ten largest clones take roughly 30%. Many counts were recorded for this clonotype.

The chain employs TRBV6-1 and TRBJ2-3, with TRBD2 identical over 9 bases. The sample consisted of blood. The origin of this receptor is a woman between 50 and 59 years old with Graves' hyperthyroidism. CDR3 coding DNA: TGTGCCAGCAGCAAAAAGTTAGGAGCGGGGGGTAGCACAGATACGCAGTATTTT. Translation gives CASSKKLGAGGSTDTQYF.